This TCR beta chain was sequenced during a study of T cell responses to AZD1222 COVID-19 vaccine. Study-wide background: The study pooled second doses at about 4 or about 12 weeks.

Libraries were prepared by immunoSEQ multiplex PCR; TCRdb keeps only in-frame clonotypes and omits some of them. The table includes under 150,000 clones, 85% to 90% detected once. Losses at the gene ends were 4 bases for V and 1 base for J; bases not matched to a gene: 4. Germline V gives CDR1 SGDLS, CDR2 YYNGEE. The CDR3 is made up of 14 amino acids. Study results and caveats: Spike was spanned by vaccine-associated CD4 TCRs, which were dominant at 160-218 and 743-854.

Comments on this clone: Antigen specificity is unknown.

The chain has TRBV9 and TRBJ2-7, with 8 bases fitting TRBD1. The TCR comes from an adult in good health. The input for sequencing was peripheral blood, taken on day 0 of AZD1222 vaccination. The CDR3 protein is CASSPGGNSYEQYF. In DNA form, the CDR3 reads TGTGCCAGCAGCCCAGGGGGCAATTCCTACGAGCAGTACTTC. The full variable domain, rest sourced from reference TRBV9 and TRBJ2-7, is DSGVTQTPKHLITATGQRVTLRCSPRSGDLSVYWYQQSLDQGLQFLIQYYNGEERAKGNILERFSAQQFPDLHSELNLSSLELGDSALYFCASSPGGNSYEQYFGPGTRLTVT.